The subject of this entry is one T cell receptor (beta chain). Its antigen is unidentified. With a J-beta primer mix and a sample-barcoded 5' primer, a second PCR ran about 7 to 12 cycles. TCRdb re-called the 5' RACE reads through MiXCR, storing one row per CDR3 protein. The sample gives 710,000 or so distinct CDR3 sequences, about 24% of which show up once; 22% is in the top ten. The data stem from a study of blood T cells in healthy people across ages. CDR1 and CDR2 (germline): SGHTA, FQGNSA. The CDR3 has 13 amino acids. V was pared by 1 base and J by 4 bases, with 7 bases between. Study-level results: It was not possible, with unsorted PBMCs, to conclusively compare naive and antigen-experienced cells.

This rearrangement joins TRBV7-2 to TRBJ1-2, with no clear D. The sequence was obtained from a man between 65 and 80 years old in good health. Sample: blood. The CDR3 protein is CASSLGAFYGYTF. Written as DNA, the CDR3 is TGTGCCAGCAGCTTAGGGGCGTTCTATGGCTACACCTTC.